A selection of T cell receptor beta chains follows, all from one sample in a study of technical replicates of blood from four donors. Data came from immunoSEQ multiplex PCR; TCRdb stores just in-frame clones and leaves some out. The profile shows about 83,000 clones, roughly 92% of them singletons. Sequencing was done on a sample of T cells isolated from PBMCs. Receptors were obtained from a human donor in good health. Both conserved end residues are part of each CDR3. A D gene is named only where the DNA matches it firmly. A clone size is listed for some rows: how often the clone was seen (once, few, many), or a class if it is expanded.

cdr3_aa: CASRDSAGYGYTF
cdr3_nt: TGTGCCAGCAGGGACTCGGCGGGCTATGGCTACACCTTC
d_call: NA
v_call: TRBV2
j_call: TRBJ1-2
clone_size: NA

cdr3_aa: CASKQVPVNEKLFF
cdr3_nt: TGTGCCAGCAAGCAGGTCCCCGTTAATGAAAAACTGTTTTTT
d_call: NA
v_call: TRBV28
j_call: TRBJ1-4
clone_size: once

cdr3_aa: CASSQDRGTGGFGYTF
cdr3_nt: TGCGCCAGCAGCCAAGATCGGGGGACAGGAGGCTTTGGCTACACCTTC
d_call: TRBD1
v_call: TRBV4-1
j_call: TRBJ1-2
clone_size: NA

cdr3_aa: CASSPGQVIGGTEAFF
cdr3_nt: TGTGCCAGCTCACCGGGACAGGTGATAGGCGGCACTGAAGCTTTCTTT
d_call: TRBD1
v_call: TRBV18
j_call: TRBJ1-1
clone_size: NA

cdr3_aa: CASRDRGQDNEQFF
cdr3_nt: TGTGCCAGCAGGGACAGGGGGCAGGACAATGAGCAGTTCTTC
d_call: TRBD1
v_call: TRBV27
j_call: TRBJ2-1
clone_size: NA

cdr3_aa: CASSLAGTKINEQFF
cdr3_nt: TGTGCCAGCAGCTTGGCCGGGACTAAGATTAATGAGCAGTTCTTC
d_call: TRBD2
v_call: TRBV5-4
j_call: TRBJ2-1
clone_size: NA

cdr3_aa: CASSELEAEAFF
cdr3_nt: TGTGCCAGCAGTGAATTGGAGGCAGAAGCTTTCTTT
d_call: NA
v_call: TRBV2
j_call: TRBJ1-1
clone_size: NA

cdr3_aa: CASSLVSSSGDNEQFF
cdr3_nt: TGCGCCAGCAGCTTGGTTTCGTCTAGCGGGGACAATGAGCAGTTCTTC
d_call: TRBD2
v_call: TRBV5-1
j_call: TRBJ2-1
clone_size: NA

cdr3_aa: CASSLGTGGSGYTF
cdr3_nt: TGCGCCAGCAGCTTAGGGACAGGGGGTTCTGGCTACACCTTC
d_call: TRBD1
v_call: TRBV5-1
j_call: TRBJ1-2
clone_size: NA

cdr3_aa: CASSLAGGEPDTQYF
cdr3_nt: TGTGCCAGCAGTCTAGCGGGAGGTGAACCAGATACGCAGTATTTT
d_call: TRBD2
v_call: TRBV6-1
j_call: TRBJ2-3
clone_size: once

cdr3_aa: CASLKGRELAEAFF
cdr3_nt: TGTGCCAGCTTAAAGGGACGGGAGCTGGCTGAAGCTTTCTTT
d_call: NA
v_call: TRBV2
j_call: TRBJ1-1
clone_size: NA

cdr3_aa: CASSLHPSERYNEQFF
cdr3_nt: TGTGCCAGCAGTCTCCACCCTAGTGAGAGATACAATGAGCAGTTCTTC
d_call: NA
v_call: TRBV28
j_call: TRBJ2-1
clone_size: NA

cdr3_aa: CASSFGRGIADTQYF
cdr3_nt: TGCGCCAGCAGCTTTGGTAGGGGTATTGCAGATACGCAGTATTTT
d_call: NA
v_call: TRBV5-1
j_call: TRBJ2-3
clone_size: once

cdr3_aa: CASSQGVYSGGPQETQYF
cdr3_nt: TGTGCCAGCAGCCAAGGTGTGTATAGCGGGGGCCCTCAAGAGACCCAGTACTTC
d_call: TRBD2
v_call: TRBV4-2
j_call: TRBJ2-5
clone_size: NA

cdr3_aa: CASSLSGTDTKETQYF
cdr3_nt: TGTGCCAGCAGCTTGTCGGGGACAGACACCAAAGAGACCCAGTACTTC
d_call: TRBD1
v_call: TRBV5-5
j_call: TRBJ2-5
clone_size: NA

cdr3_aa: CASREKTSGDLREQYF
cdr3_nt: TGTGCCAGCAGGGAAAAGACTAGCGGGGACCTCCGAGAGCAGTACTTC
d_call: TRBD2
v_call: TRBV6-1
j_call: TRBJ2-7
clone_size: NA

cdr3_aa: CASSPSGGRETQYF
cdr3_nt: TGTGCCAGCAGCCCTAGCGGGGGGCGAGAGACCCAGTACTTC
d_call: TRBD2
v_call: TRBV11-2
j_call: TRBJ2-5
clone_size: NA

cdr3_aa: CASSLGHHNYGYTF
cdr3_nt: TGCGCCAGCAGCTTGGGACACCATAACTATGGCTACACCTTC
d_call: NA
v_call: TRBV5-1
j_call: TRBJ1-2
clone_size: NA

cdr3_aa: CASSKRTGPDRSPLHF
cdr3_nt: TGTGCCAGCAGTAAAAGGACAGGACCAGACCGTTCACCCCTCCACTTT
d_call: TRBD1
v_call: TRBV14
j_call: TRBJ1-6
clone_size: NA

cdr3_aa: CASSYPTGLAGGEQYF
cdr3_nt: TGTGCCAGCAGTTACCCGACGGGACTAGCGGGAGGCGAGCAGTACTTC
d_call: TRBD2
v_call: TRBV6-6
j_call: TRBJ2-7
clone_size: NA

cdr3_aa: CASSLTGPNTGELFF
cdr3_nt: TGCGCCAGCAGCTTGACAGGGCCGAACACCGGGGAGCTGTTTTTT
d_call: NA
v_call: TRBV5-1
j_call: TRBJ2-2
clone_size: NA

cdr3_aa: CASSLLPPLKGYTF
cdr3_nt: TGTGCCAGCAGCCTTCTACCCCCCTTGAAGGGCTACACCTTC
d_call: NA
v_call: TRBV13
j_call: TRBJ1-2
clone_size: NA

cdr3_aa: CASSLSPGSPYEQYF
cdr3_nt: TGCGCCAGCAGCCTAAGCCCGGGATCACCTTACGAGCAGTACTTC
d_call: NA
v_call: TRBV4-1
j_call: TRBJ2-7
clone_size: NA

cdr3_aa: CASLGRGRNNEQFF
cdr3_nt: TGTGCCAGTTTGGGGCGGGGGAGAAACAATGAGCAGTTCTTC
d_call: TRBD2
v_call: TRBV6-5
j_call: TRBJ2-1
clone_size: NA

cdr3_aa: CASSVTGDIQYF
cdr3_nt: TGTGCCAGCAGTGTAACGGGGGACATTCAGTACTTC
d_call: NA
v_call: TRBV25-1
j_call: TRBJ2-4
clone_size: NA

cdr3_aa: CASSVSGSSYNEQFF
cdr3_nt: TGTGCCAGCAGTGTAAGCGGAAGCTCCTACAATGAGCAGTTCTTC
d_call: NA
v_call: TRBV6-5
j_call: TRBJ2-1
clone_size: NA

cdr3_aa: CASSTTGNPRSYEQYF
cdr3_nt: TGTGCCAGCAGCACAACCGGGAACCCCCGCTCCTACGAGCAGTACTTC
d_call: NA
v_call: TRBV9
j_call: TRBJ2-7
clone_size: NA

cdr3_aa: CASSLGVDTQYF
cdr3_nt: TGTGCCAGCAGCTTAGGAGTCGATACGCAGTATTTT
d_call: NA
v_call: TRBV11-3
j_call: TRBJ2-3
clone_size: NA

cdr3_aa: CASSQEKGGANNSPLHF
cdr3_nt: TGTGCCAGCAGCCAAGAGAAAGGGGGCGCCAATAATTCACCCCTCCACTTT
d_call: TRBD1
v_call: TRBV4-2
j_call: TRBJ1-6
clone_size: once

cdr3_aa: CASSRAGEETQYF
cdr3_nt: TGTGCCAGCAGCCGTGCGGGGGAAGAGACCCAGTACTTC
d_call: TRBD2
v_call: TRBV11-3
j_call: TRBJ2-5
clone_size: NA

cdr3_aa: CASSQVGRDSLRDRENTQYF
cdr3_nt: TGTGCCAGCAGCCAAGTGGGGAGGGACAGCCTCCGGGACAGGGAAAATACGCAGTATTTT
d_call: TRBD1
v_call: TRBV14
j_call: TRBJ2-3
clone_size: NA

cdr3_aa: CAISEPSGRPNEQFF
cdr3_nt: TGTGCCATCAGTGAGCCCAGCGGGAGGCCCAATGAGCAGTTCTTC
d_call: TRBD2
v_call: TRBV10-3
j_call: TRBJ2-1
clone_size: NA

cdr3_aa: CASSLGTSGRTDTQYF
cdr3_nt: TGCGCCAGCAGCTTGGGGACTAGCGGGAGGACAGATACGCAGTATTTT
d_call: TRBD2
v_call: TRBV5-1
j_call: TRBJ2-3
clone_size: NA

cdr3_aa: CASSDSRGDRGAFKRGYNEQFF
cdr3_nt: TGTGCCAGCAGTGACTCAAGAGGGGACAGGGGGGCCTTTAAGCGGGGATACAATGAGCAGTTCTTC
d_call: TRBD1
v_call: TRBV6-4
j_call: TRBJ2-1
clone_size: NA

cdr3_aa: CASSFSSGELFF
cdr3_nt: TGTGCCAGCAGTTTCTCTTCCGGGGAGCTGTTTTTT
d_call: NA
v_call: TRBV28
j_call: TRBJ2-2
clone_size: NA

cdr3_aa: CASSSGTGNEKLFF
cdr3_nt: TGTGCCAGCTCATCCGGGACAGGGAATGAAAAACTGTTTTTT
d_call: TRBD1
v_call: TRBV18
j_call: TRBJ1-4
clone_size: NA

cdr3_aa: CASTRQGGSYNEQFF
cdr3_nt: TGTGCCAGCACGCGGCAGGGGGGTTCCTACAATGAGCAGTTCTTC
d_call: NA
v_call: TRBV6-1
j_call: TRBJ2-1
clone_size: NA

cdr3_aa: CAWSTIRGPGGYLAEQFF
cdr3_nt: TGTGCCTGGAGTACAATTAGGGGCCCGGGGGGGTACCTAGCCGAGCAGTTCTTC
d_call: TRBD2
v_call: TRBV30
j_call: TRBJ2-1
clone_size: NA

cdr3_aa: CASHGTGYQPQHF
cdr3_nt: TGTGCCAGTCACGGGACAGGGTATCAGCCCCAGCATTTT
d_call: TRBD1
v_call: TRBV19
j_call: TRBJ1-5
clone_size: NA

cdr3_aa: CSREAGTGTSEQFF
cdr3_nt: TGCAGCCGGGAGGCCGGGACAGGGACCAGTGAGCAGTTCTTC
d_call: TRBD1
v_call: TRBV29-1
j_call: TRBJ2-1
clone_size: NA

cdr3_aa: CASSLAHTQTGVDEQYF
cdr3_nt: TGTGCCAGCAGCTTAGCCCACACACAGACAGGGGTCGACGAGCAGTACTTC
d_call: TRBD1
v_call: TRBV7-8
j_call: TRBJ2-7
clone_size: NA

cdr3_aa: CASSLNSGSYEQYF
cdr3_nt: TGCGCCAGCAGCTTGAATAGCGGGAGCTACGAGCAGTACTTC
d_call: TRBD2
v_call: TRBV5-1
j_call: TRBJ2-7
clone_size: NA

cdr3_aa: CASSVGGGDTEAFF
cdr3_nt: TGTGCCAGCAGCGTCGGAGGAGGGGACACTGAAGCTTTCTTT
d_call: NA
v_call: TRBV9
j_call: TRBJ1-1
clone_size: few

cdr3_aa: CATSGRTGRLGELFF
cdr3_nt: TGTGCCACCAGCGGACGGACAGGGAGGCTCGGGGAGCTGTTTTTT
d_call: TRBD1
v_call: TRBV15
j_call: TRBJ2-2
clone_size: NA

cdr3_aa: CASSALGAGNTIYF
cdr3_nt: TGTGCTAGCAGCGCACTCGGGGCTGGAAACACCATATATTTT
d_call: NA
v_call: TRBV7-7
j_call: TRBJ1-3
clone_size: NA

cdr3_aa: CASSIVQGAYEQYF
cdr3_nt: TGTGCCAGTAGTATAGTCCAGGGGGCCTACGAGCAGTACTTC
d_call: TRBD1
v_call: TRBV19
j_call: TRBJ2-7
clone_size: NA

cdr3_aa: CASSSRDSGNTIYF
cdr3_nt: TGTGCCAGCAGCTCCCGAGACTCTGGAAACACCATATATTTT
d_call: NA
v_call: TRBV5-4
j_call: TRBJ1-3
clone_size: NA

cdr3_aa: CASSLGTSGGPYNEQFF
cdr3_nt: TGTGCCAGCAGCTTAGGGACTAGCGGGGGACCTTACAATGAGCAGTTCTTC
d_call: TRBD2
v_call: TRBV7-9
j_call: TRBJ2-1
clone_size: NA

cdr3_aa: CASSLDGGRTEQFF
cdr3_nt: TGTGCCAGCAGCTTAGACGGGGGGAGGACTGAGCAGTTCTTC
d_call: TRBD2
v_call: TRBV11-3
j_call: TRBJ2-1
clone_size: NA

cdr3_aa: CASSFSQDTEAFF
cdr3_nt: TGCGCCAGCAGCTTCTCACAAGACACTGAAGCTTTCTTT
d_call: NA
v_call: TRBV5-1
j_call: TRBJ1-1
clone_size: NA

cdr3_aa: CASSEAYSEQFF
cdr3_nt: TGTGCCAGCAGTGAAGCTTATAGCGAACAGTTCTTC
d_call: NA
v_call: TRBV6-1
j_call: TRBJ2-1
clone_size: NA